This entry lists 7 T cell receptor beta chains sequenced from one sample in a study of cytomegalovirus exposure and HLA in healthy donors. In the PCR, 60 Vbeta and 13 Jbeta primers were used. Clones were sequenced by immunoSEQ multiplex PCR, and TCRdb holds only the in-frame ones, with some missing. The table records over 110,000 clones, roughly 80% of them present only once. Source material: PBMCs. The receptors derive from a female donor in good health and CMV-seronegative.

The rearrangement joins TRBV11-2 to TRBJ1-1, with 7 nucleotides matching TRBD1. CDR1 and CDR2 (germline): SGHAT, FQNNGV. V was pared by 2 bases and J by 2 bases, with 8 bases of the junction left unmatched. This CDR3 is built from 16 residues. The CDR3: CASSLQWGQINTEAFF. Written as DNA, the CDR3 is TGTGCCAGCAGCTTACAATGGGGACAGATCAACACTGAAGCTTTCTTT.

The chain employs TRBV28 and TRBJ1-2; TRBD1 is a possible D gene (6 bases). Germline CDR1 reads MDHEN; CDR2 reads SYDVKM. Trimming pared 8 bases from V and 0 bases from J, leaving 13 bases between. CDR3 length: 14 residues. CDR3 DNA sequence: TGTGCCAGCGATAGAGAGGGGGCTAACTATGGCTACACCTTC. Its protein is CASDREGANYGYTF.

This clone was seen a single time. The CDR3 DNA is TGTGCCAGCAGCTTTGACTTCACTAGTGAGCAGTTCTTC. This codes for CASSFDFTSEQFF. The V call is TRBV7-3, the J call TRBJ2-1; maybe TRBD2 (5 bases). CDR3 length equals 13 residues. The germline V and J ends were trimmed by 3 bases and 9 bases, with 12 bases remaining between them. Germline-derived CDR1 and CDR2 are SGHTA and FQGTGA.

This chain joins TRBV19 and TRBJ1-2; 10 nucleotides agree with TRBD1. V dropped 6 bases and J dropped 0; count of bases not matched to a gene: 7. The CDR3 totals 16 residues. Germline V gene lookup returns CDR1 LNHDA and CDR2 SQIVND (reference sequence). This CDR3 reads CASSPGTGAPNYGYTF. The CDR3 nucleotides read TGTGCCAGTAGCCCCGGGACAGGGGCCCCTAACTATGGCTACACCTTC.

This clone was observed a few times. CDR3 region: CASAPDINEKLFF. CDR3 coding DNA: TGTGCTAGTGCCCCCGACATTAATGAAAAACTGTTTTTT. The chain joins TRBV12-5 to TRBJ1-4; D remains unclear. This CDR3 contains 13 residues. Between the trimmed V and J ends, which lost 7 bases and 4 bases, there was a span of 10 bases. Germline values: CDR1 LGHNT, CDR2 FRNRAP.

The chain has TRBV10-2 and TRBJ2-1; 14 nucleotides line up with TRBD2. The germline V gene has CDR1 WSHSY and CDR2 SAAADI. The CDR3 spans 18 residues. Trimming cost V 5 bases and J 6 bases; bases outside gene matches: 12. CDR3 protein: CASSLTSGRAGTGNEQFF. CDR3 nucleotides: TGCGCCAGCAGTCTGACTAGCGGGAGGGCCGGAACCGGCAATGAGCAGTTCTTC.

The chain carries TRBV29-1 and TRBJ2-1; D is unresolved. The germline gives CDR1 SQVTM, CDR2 ANQGSEA. The length of the CDR3 is 10 residues. The V end was cut by 4 bases, the J end by 5 bases, with 3 bases between. This CDR3 reads CSVGHNEQFF. For the CDR3, the DNA is TGCAGCGTTGGGCACAATGAGCAGTTCTTC.